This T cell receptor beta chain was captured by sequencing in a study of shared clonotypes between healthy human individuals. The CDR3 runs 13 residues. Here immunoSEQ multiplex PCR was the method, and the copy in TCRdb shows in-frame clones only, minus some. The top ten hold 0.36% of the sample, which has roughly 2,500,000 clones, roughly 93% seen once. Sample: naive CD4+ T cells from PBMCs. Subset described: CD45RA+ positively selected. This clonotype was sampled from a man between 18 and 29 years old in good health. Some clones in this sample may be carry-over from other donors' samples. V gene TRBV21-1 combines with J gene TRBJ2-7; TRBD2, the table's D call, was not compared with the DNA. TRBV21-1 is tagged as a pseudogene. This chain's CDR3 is CASSKGASYEQYF. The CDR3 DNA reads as TGTGCCAGCAGCAAAGGAGCCTCCTACGAGCAGTACTTC.